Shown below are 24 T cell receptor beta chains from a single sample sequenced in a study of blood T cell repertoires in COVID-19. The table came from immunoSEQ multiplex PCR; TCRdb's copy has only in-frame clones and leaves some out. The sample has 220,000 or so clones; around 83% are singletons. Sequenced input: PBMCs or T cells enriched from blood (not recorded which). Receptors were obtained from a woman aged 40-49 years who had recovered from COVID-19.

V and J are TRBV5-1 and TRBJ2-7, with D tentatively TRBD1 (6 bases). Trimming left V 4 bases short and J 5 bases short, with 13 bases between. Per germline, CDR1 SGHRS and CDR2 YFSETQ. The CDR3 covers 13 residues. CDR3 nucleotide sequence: TGCGCCAGCAGCAGAAAGGGGGAAGACGAGCAGTACTTC. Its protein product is CASSRKGEDEQYF.

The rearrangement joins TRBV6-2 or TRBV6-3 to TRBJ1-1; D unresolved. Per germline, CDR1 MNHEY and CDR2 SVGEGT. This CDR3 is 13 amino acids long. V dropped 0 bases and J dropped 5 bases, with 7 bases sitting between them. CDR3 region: CASSYSEGTEAFF. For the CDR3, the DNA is TGTGCCAGCAGTTACTCTGAGGGAACTGAAGCTTTCTTT.

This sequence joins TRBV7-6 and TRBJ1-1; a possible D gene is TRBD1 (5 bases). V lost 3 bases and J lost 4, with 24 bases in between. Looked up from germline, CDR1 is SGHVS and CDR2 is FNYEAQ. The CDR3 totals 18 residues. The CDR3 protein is CASSLLGAGTTGATEAFF. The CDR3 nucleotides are TGTGCCAGCAGCTTGCTCGGCGCGGGGACTACCGGCGCCACTGAAGCTTTCTTT.

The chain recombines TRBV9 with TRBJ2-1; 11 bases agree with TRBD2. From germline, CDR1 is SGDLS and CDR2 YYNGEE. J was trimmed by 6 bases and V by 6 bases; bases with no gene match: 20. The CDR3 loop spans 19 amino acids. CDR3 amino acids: CASTLGGGLAAPGANEQFF. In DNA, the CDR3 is TGTGCCAGCACCCTGGGAGGGGGACTAGCGGCCCCCGGGGCCAATGAGCAGTTCTTC.

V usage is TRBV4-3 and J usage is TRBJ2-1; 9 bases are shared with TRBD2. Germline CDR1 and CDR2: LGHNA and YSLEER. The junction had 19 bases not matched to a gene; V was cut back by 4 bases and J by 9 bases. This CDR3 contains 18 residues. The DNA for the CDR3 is TGCGCCAGCAGCCCCACGTCACTAGCGGGTAACTTAGTGGGTGAGCAGTTCTTC. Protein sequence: CASSPTSLAGNLVGEQFF.

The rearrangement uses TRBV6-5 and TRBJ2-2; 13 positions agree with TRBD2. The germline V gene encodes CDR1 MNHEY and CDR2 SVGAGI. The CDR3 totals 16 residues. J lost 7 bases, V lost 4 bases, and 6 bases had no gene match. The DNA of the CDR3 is TGTGCCAGCAGTTTCGGGACTAGCGGGATTGACGGGGAGCTGTTTTTT. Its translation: CASSFGTSGIDGELFF.

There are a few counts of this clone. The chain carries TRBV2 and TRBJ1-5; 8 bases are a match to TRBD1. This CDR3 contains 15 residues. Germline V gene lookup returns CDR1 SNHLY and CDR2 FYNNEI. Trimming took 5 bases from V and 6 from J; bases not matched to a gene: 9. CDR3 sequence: CASSSDRGERQPQHF. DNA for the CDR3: TGTGCCAGCAGTTCTGACAGGGGCGAACGTCAGCCCCAGCATTTT.

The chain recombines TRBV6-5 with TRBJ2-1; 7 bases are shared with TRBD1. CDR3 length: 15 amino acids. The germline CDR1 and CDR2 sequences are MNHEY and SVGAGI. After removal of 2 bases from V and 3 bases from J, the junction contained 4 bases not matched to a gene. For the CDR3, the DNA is TGTGCCAGCAGTTACCTTTGGGACAGCTACAATGAGCAGTTCTTC. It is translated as CASSYLWDSYNEQFF.

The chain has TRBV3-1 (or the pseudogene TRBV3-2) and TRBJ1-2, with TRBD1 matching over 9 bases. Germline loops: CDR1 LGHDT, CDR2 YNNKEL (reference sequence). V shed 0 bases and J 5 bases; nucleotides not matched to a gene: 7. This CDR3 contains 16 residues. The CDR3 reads CASSQEWGQGRYGYTF. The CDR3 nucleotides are TGTGCCAGCAGCCAAGAGTGGGGACAGGGAAGATATGGCTACACCTTC.

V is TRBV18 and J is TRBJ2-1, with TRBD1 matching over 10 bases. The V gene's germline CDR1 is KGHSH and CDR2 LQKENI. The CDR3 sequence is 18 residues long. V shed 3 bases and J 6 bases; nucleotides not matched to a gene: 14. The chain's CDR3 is CASSPQLVGTGVVNEQFF. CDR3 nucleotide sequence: TGTGCCAGCTCACCCCAGTTGGTAGGGACAGGGGTCGTCAATGAGCAGTTCTTC.

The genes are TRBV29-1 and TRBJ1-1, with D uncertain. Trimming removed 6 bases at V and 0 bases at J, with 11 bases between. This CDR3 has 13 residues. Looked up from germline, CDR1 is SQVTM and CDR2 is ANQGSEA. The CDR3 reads CSVERVLNTEAFF. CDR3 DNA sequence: TGCAGCGTGGAGAGGGTCCTGAACACTGAAGCTTTCTTT.

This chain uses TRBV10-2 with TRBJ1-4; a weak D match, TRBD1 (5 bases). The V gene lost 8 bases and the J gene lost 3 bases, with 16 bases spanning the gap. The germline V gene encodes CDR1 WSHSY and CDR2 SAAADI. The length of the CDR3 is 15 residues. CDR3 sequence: CASGVGPGANEKLFF. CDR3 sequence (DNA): TGCGCCAGCGGGGTGGGGCCGGGGGCTAATGAAAAACTGTTTTTT.

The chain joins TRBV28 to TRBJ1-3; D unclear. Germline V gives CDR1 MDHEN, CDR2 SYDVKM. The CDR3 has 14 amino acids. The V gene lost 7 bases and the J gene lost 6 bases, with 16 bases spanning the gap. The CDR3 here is CASISPGMKNTIYF. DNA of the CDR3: TGTGCCAGCATCTCCCCCGGGATGAAAAACACCATATATTTT.

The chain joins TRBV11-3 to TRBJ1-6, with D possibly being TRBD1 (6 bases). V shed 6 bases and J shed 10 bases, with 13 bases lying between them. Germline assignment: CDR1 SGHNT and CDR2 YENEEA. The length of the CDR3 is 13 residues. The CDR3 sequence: CASSQTGRSPLHF. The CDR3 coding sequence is TGTGCCAGCAGTCAAACAGGGAGATCACCCCTCCACTTT.

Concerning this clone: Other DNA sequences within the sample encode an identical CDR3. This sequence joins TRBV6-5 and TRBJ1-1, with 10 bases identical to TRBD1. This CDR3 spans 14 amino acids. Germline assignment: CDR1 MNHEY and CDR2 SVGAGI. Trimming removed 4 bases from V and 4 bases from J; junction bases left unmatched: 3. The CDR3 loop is CASSSTGGGTEAFF. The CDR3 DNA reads TGTGCCAGCAGTTCGACAGGGGGCGGCACTGAAGCTTTCTTT.

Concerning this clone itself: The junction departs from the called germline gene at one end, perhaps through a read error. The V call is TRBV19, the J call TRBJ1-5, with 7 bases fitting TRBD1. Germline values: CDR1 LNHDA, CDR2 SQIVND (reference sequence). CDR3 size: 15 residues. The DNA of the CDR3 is TGTGCCAGTAGGATAGGGACAGCACAGTATCAGCCCCAGCATTTT. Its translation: CASRIGTAQYQPQHF.

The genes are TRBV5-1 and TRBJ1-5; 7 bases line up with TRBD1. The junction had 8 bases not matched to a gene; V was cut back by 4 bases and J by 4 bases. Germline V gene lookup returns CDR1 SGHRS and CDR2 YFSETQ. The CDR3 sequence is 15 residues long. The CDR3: CASSPGTVGNQPQHF. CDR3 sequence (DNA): TGCGCCAGCAGCCCCGGGACAGTTGGAAATCAGCCCCAGCATTTT.

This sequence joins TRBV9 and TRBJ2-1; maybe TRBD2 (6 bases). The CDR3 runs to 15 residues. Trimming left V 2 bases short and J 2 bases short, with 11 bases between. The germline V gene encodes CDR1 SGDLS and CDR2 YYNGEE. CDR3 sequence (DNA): TGTGCCAGCAGCGTGAGACTAGAAACCTACAATGAGCAGTTCTTC. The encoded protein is CASSVRLETYNEQFF.

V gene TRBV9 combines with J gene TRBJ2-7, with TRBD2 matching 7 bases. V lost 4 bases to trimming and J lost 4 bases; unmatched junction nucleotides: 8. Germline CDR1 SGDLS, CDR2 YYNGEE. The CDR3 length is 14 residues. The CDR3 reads CASSPPGTIYEQYF. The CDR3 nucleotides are TGTGCCAGCAGCCCCCCCGGGACTATTTACGAGCAGTACTTC.

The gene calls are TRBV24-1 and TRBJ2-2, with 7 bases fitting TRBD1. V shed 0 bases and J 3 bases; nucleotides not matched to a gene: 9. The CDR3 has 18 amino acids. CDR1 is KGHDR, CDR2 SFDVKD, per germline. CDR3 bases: TGTGCCACCAGTGATTTGGAGGGGGCGAAGGGGTACACCGGGGAGCTGTTTTTT. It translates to CATSDLEGAKGYTGELFF.

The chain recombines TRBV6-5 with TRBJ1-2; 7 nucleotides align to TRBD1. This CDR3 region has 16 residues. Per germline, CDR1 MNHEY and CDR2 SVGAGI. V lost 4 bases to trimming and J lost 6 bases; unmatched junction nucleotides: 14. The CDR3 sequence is CASSLLGQAILDGYTF. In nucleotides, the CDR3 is TGTGCCAGCAGTTTATTAGGACAGGCTATACTGGATGGCTACACCTTC.

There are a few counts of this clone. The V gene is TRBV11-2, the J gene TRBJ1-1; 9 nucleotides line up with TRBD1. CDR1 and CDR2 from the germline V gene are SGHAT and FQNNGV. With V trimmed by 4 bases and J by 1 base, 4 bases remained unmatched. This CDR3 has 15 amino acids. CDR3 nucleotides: TGTGCCAGCAGCTCCAAGGGACAGGGGAACACTGAAGCTTTCTTT. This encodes CASSSKGQGNTEAFF.

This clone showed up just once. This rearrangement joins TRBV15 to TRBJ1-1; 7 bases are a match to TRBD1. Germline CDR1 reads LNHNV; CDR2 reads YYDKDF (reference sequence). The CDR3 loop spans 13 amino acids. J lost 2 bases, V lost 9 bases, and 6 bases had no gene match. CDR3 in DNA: TGTGCCACGGGCAGGGGGTTTAACACTGAAGCTTTCTTT. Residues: CATGRGFNTEAFF.

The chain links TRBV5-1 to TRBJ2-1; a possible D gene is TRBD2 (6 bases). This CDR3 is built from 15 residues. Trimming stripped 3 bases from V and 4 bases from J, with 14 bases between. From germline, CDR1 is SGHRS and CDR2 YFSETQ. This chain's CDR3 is CASSSGGNLYNEQFF. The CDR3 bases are TGCGCCAGCAGCTCCGGGGGAAACCTATACAATGAGCAGTTCTTC.